The entry below describes one T cell receptor (beta chain). The source of the sample is a study of control samples from healthy donors and cancer patients. The protocol was immunoSEQ multiplex PCR, while the TCRdb copy is restricted to in-frame clones and leaves out a portion. The sample yields under 95,000 clones, approximately 80% seen once. This CDR3 contains 14 residues. Germline assignment: CDR1 SGHRS and CDR2 YFSETQ. V shed 2 bases, J shed 2 bases, and the junction held 3 bases outside the gene matches. Input material: blood. The chain employs TRBV5-1 and TRBJ2-7; the match to TRBD1 covers 8 bases. The clonotype originates from a man aged 50 or older in good health. In DNA form, the CDR3 reads TGCGCCAGCAGCTTACAGGGGGGTACCTACGAGCAGTACTTC. Encoded protein: CASSLQGGTYEQYF.